These T cell receptor beta chains were read from a single sample in a study of CD8+CD57+ T cells in acquired aplastic anemia. TCRdb processed the reads anew with MiXCR; each CDR3 protein has one entry. This table has about 270,000 distinct CDR3 sequences, 55% to 65% appearing once. The material sequenced was sorted CD4+, CD8+, or CD8+CD57+ T cells (not recorded which) from PBMCs. These receptors originate from a human donor with severe aplastic anemia or a healthy control (not recorded which). The CDR3 runs from the conserved cysteine through the conserved F or W. The D gene is left open where the match is weak. Clone size is stated in some rows and not others, as once, few, many or a class when expanded.

V gene	CDR3 length	clone size	D gene	J gene	CDR3 protein	CDR3 DNA
TRBV19	14	NA	NA	TRBJ1-5	CASRRTYSNQPQHF	TGTGCCAGTAGGAGGACGTATAGCAATCAGCCCCAGCATTTT
TRBV18	16	NA	TRBD1	TRBJ2-5	CASSLSRDRAGETQYF	TGTGCCAGCTCACTATCGAGAGACAGGGCGGGAGAGACCCAGTACTTC
TRBV5-8	14	NA	NA	TRBJ1-6	CASSLQGPGSPPHF	TGTGCCAGCAGCTTGCAGGGCCCGGGCTCACCCCCCCACTTT
TRBV15	14	few	NA	TRBJ1-6	CATSREAGNSPLHF	TGTGCCACCAGCAGAGAGGCAGGGAATTCACCCCTCCACTTT
TRBV7-2	13	NA	NA	TRBJ2-3	CASSFTNSGTQYF	TGTGCCAGCAGCTTTACAAATAGCGGTACGCAGTATTTT
TRBV6-1	11	many	NA	TRBJ2-7	CASRVVYEQYF	TGTGCCAGCAGGGTCGTCTACGAGCAGTACTTC
TRBV2	14	few	NA	TRBJ1-5	CASSGALSNQPQHF	TGTGCCAGCAGTGGGGCTCTAAGCAATCAGCCCCAGCATTTT
TRBV2	14	few	NA	TRBJ2-3	CATQSGGPTDTQYF	TGTGCCACCCAGTCCGGGGGACCCACAGATACGCAGTATTTT
TRBV7-9	17	many	NA	TRBJ2-2	CASSLILGALDTGELFF	TGTGCCAGCAGCTTAATCCTAGGGGCCTTGGACACCGGGGAGCTGTTTTTT
TRBV7-3	13	many	NA	TRBJ1-1	CASSPPTNTEAFF	TGTGCCAGCAGCCCTCCCACGAACACTGAAGCTTTCTTT
TRBV24-1	17	once	TRBD1	TRBJ2-3	CATSDLSKQGIGHTQYF	TGTGCCACCAGTGATTTATCAAAACAGGGGATCGGGCATACGCAGTATTTT
TRBV5-1	14	NA	NA	TRBJ2-7	CASSLRDDSYEQYF	TGTGCCAGCAGCTTGAGGGACGACTCCTACGAGCAGTACTTC
TRBV4-1	13	NA	NA	TRBJ2-7	CASSRGPFYEQYF	TGCGCCAGCAGCCGAGGACCGTTCTACGAGCAGTACTTC
TRBV2	14	NA	NA	TRBJ2-5	CASLWDGSQETQYF	TGTGCCAGTCTGTGGGACGGCAGCCAAGAGACCCAGTACTTC
TRBV10-3	13	many	NA	TRBJ1-4	CAIAPGTNEKLFF	TGTGCCATCGCTCCCGGAACTAATGAAAAACTGTTTTTT
TRBV20-1	13	NA	NA	TRBJ1-5	CSAIDSSNQPQHF	TGCAGTGCTATTGACAGTAGCAATCAGCCCCAGCATTTT
TRBV7-2	15	NA	TRBD2	TRBJ2-5	CASSLRSGRGETQYF	TGTGCCAGCAGCTTGAGGAGCGGGAGGGGAGAGACCCAGTACTTC
TRBV6-2/TRBV6-3	11	many	NA	TRBJ1-1	CASTMNTEAFF	TGTGCCAGCACGATGAACACTGAAGCTTTCTTT
TRBV24-1	16	NA	TRBD1	TRBJ2-1	CATSDPRTGTYNEQFF	TGTGCCACCAGTGACCCTCGGACAGGGACCTACAATGAGCAGTTCTTC
TRBV7-9	15	NA	NA	TRBJ1-2	CASRLGGGTNYGYTF	TGTGCCAGCAGACTAGGGGGAGGAACTAACTATGGCTACACCTTC
TRBV20-1	14	NA	NA	TRBJ1-5	CSARKDRGNQPQHF	TGCAGTGCTAGAAAGGATAGGGGCAATCAGCCCCAGCATTTT
TRBV20-1	15	many	TRBD2	TRBJ2-3	CSAAPRGGREGSQYF	TGCAGTGCAGCCCCCCGGGGTGGGAGGGAGGGTTCGCAGTATTTT
TRBV6-1	18	NA	TRBD1	TRBJ2-6	CASKGLWDRGQGANVLTF	TGTGCCAGCAAAGGACTCTGGGACAGGGGGCAAGGGGCCAACGTCCTGACTTTC
TRBV25-1	14	NA	TRBD1	TRBJ1-2	CASSEPGQTYGYTF	TGTGCCAGCAGTGAGCCGGGACAGACATATGGCTACACCTTC
TRBV7-8	14	many	NA	TRBJ2-5	CASSLRTWGETQYF	TGTGCCAGCAGCCTCCGGACTTGGGGAGAGACCCAGTACTTC
TRBV7-9	13	NA	TRBD1	TRBJ1-4	CASSIWDSEKLFF	TGTGCCAGCAGCATCTGGGACAGTGAAAAACTGTTTTTT
TRBV4-1	14	many	NA	TRBJ1-1	CASSQDRYNTEAFF	TGCGCCAGCAGCCAAGATAGGTATAACACTGAAGCTTTCTTT
TRBV6-2/TRBV6-3	16	many	NA	TRBJ1-2	CASSLTRTPLSYGYTF	TGTGCCAGCAGTCTGACCAGGACCCCCCTTTCCTATGGCTACACCTTC
TRBV12-3/TRBV12-4	14	once	TRBD1	TRBJ1-2	CASSLTGSGYGYTF	TGTGCCAGCAGCCTGACAGGGAGCGGCTATGGCTACACCTTC
TRBV5-6	19	many	NA	TRBJ2-3	CASSDVRGLAGAVTDTQYF	TGTGCCAGCAGCGACGTTCGTGGTCTAGCCGGGGCAGTAACAGATACGCAGTATTTT
TRBV7-6	15	many	TRBD1	TRBJ2-7	CASSPDAGQGYEQYF	TGTGCCAGCAGCCCGGACGCGGGACAGGGGTACGAGCAGTACTTC
TRBV6-5	15	NA	TRBD1	TRBJ2-7	CASSLAGQGLGEQHF	TGTGCCAGCAGTTTAGCCGGACAGGGTTTAGGCGAGCAGCACTTC
TRBV29-1	13	NA	NA	TRBJ2-7	CSVEQLSSYEQYF	TGCAGCGTTGAACAGTTAAGCTCCTACGAGCAGTACTTC
TRBV6-5	12	NA	NA	TRBJ2-5	CASSSYQEAQYF	TGTGCCAGCAGTTCTTACCAAGAGGCCCAGTACTTC